The entry that follows covers one T cell receptor beta chain sequence. Its antigen remains unknown. CDR3 size: 12 residues. Trimming removed 4 bases from V and 6 bases from J, with 8 bases in between. Germline V gene data show CDR1 as MGHRA and CDR2 as YSYEKL. This entry belongs to a study of cytomegalovirus exposure and HLA in healthy donors. At the level of the study: Genotyping showed approximately 81% of a few hundred donors falling in the Caucasian-associated ancestry cluster.

Primers included in the PCR were 60 Vbeta and 13 Jbeta primers. Sequenced by immunoSEQ multiplex PCR; TCRdb stores in-frame clones only, minus some. Of roughly 130,000 clones listed, about 86% are singletons. Study-wide findings and caveats: In a later analysis, HLA-associated TCR beta chains were more clonally expanded than equally common others. The majority of CMV-associated TCR beta chains were reported as apparently HLA-restricted in a later analysis.

The chain combines TRBV4-1 with TRBJ2-3; unclear D gene. The sample taken for sequencing was PBMCs. The receptor comes from a man between 18 and 35 years old in good health and CMV-seronegative. The CDR3 is CASSPSLDTQYF. The CDR3 nucleotides read TGCGCCAGCAGCCCTTCGTTGGATACGCAGTATTTT.